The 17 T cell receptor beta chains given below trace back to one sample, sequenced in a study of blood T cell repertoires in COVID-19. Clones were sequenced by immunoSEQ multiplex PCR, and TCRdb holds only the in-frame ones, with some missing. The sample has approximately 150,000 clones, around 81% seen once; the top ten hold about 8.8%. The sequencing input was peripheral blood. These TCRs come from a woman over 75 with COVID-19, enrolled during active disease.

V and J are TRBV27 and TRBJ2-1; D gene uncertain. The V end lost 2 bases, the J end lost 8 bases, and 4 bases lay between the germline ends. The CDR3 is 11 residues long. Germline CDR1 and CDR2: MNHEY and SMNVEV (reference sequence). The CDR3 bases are TGTGCCAGCAGTTTAGGCCATGAGCAGTTCTTC. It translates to CASSLGHEQFF.

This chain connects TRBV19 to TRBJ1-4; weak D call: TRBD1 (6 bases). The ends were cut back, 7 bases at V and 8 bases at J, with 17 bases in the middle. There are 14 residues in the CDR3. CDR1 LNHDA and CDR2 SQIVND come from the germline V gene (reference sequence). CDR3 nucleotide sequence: TGTGCCAGTACCACAGGGAGGGCTAGGGAAAAACTGTTTTTT. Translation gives CASTTGRAREKLFF.

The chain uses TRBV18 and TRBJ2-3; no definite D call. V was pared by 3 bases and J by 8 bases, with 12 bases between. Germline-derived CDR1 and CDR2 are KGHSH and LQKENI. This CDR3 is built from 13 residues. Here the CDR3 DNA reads TGTGCCAGCTCACCTTATGATTCGGTTACGCAGTATTTT. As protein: CASSPYDSVTQYF.

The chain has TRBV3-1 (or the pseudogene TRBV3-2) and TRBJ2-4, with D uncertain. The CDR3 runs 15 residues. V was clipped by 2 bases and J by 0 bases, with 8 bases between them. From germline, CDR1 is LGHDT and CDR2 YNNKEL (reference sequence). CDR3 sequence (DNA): TGTGCCAGCAGCCAACTTATTCTAGCCAAAAACATTCAGTACTTC. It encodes CASSQLILAKNIQYF.

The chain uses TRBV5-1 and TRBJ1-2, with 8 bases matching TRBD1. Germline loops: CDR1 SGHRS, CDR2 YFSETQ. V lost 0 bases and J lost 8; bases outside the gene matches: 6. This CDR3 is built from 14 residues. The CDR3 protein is CASSLGQGAGGYTF. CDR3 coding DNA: TGCGCCAGCAGCTTGGGGCAGGGGGCGGGCGGCTACACCTTC.

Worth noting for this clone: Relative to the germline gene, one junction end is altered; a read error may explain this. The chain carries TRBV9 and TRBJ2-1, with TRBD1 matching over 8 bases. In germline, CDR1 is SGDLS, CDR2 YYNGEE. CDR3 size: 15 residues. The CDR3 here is CASSVSGTGDSERFF. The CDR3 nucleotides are TGTGCCAGCAGCGTCTCCGGGACAGGAGATTCTGAGCGGTTCTTC.

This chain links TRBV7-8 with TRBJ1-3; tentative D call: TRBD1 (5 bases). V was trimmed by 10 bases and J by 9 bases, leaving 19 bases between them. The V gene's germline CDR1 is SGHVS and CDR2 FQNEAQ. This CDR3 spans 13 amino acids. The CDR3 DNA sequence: TGTGCCACGAGTCGAGGACCCGGGGGCACCATATATTTT. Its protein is CATSRGPGGTIYF.

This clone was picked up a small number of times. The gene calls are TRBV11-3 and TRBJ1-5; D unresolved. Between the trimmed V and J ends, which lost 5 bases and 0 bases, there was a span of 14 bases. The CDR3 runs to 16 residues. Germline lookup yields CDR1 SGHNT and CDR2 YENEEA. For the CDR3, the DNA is TGTGCCAGCAGCCCAACCTCAGGCCATAGCAATCAGCCCCAGCATTTT. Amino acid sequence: CASSPTSGHSNQPQHF. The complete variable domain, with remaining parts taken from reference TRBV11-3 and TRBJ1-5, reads EAGVVQSPRYKIIEKKQPVAFWCNPISGHNTLYWYLQNLGQGPELLIRYENEEAVDDSQLPKDRFSAERLKGVDSTLKIQPAELGDSAVYLCASSPTSGHSNQPQHFGDGTRLSIL.

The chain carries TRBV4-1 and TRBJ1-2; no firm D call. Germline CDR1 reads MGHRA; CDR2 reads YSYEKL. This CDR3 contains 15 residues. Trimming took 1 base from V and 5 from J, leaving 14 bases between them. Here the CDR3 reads CASSQVGPTGYGYTF. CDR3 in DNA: TGCGCCAGCAGCCAAGTCGGACCCACGGGGTATGGCTACACCTTC.

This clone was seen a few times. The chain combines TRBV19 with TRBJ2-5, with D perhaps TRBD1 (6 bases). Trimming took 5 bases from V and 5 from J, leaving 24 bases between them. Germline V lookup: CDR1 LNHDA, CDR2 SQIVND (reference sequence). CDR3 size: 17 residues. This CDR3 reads CASSFGSRGQRLETQYF. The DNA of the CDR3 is TGTGCCAGTAGTTTCGGTTCTAGAGGACAGCGCCTTGAGACCCAGTACTTC.

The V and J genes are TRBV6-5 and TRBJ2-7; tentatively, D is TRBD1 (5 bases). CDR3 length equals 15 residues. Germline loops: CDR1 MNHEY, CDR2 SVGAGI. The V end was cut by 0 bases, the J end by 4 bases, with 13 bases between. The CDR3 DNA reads TGTGCCAGCAGTTACTCGCGTGGGGCGAATTACGAGCAGTACTTC. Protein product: CASSYSRGANYEQYF.

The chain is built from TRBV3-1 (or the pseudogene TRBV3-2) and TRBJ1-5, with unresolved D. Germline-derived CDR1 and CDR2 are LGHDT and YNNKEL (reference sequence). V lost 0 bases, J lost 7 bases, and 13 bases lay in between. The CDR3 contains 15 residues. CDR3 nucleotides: TGTGCCAGCAGCCAAGATGGAGAGGTATGGCAGCCCCAGCATTTT. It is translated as CASSQDGEVWQPQHF.

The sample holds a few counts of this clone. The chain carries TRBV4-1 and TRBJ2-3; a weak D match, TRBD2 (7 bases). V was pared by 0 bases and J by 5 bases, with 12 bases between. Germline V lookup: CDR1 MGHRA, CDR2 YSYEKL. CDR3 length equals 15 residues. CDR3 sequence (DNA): TGCGCCAGCAGCCAAGAGGGGGGGGGCGGAGATACGCAGTATTTT. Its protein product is CASSQEGGGGDTQYF.

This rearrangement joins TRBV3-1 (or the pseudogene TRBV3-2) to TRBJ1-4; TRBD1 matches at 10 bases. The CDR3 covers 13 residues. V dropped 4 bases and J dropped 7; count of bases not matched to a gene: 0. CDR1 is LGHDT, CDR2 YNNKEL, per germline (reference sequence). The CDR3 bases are TGTGCCAGCAGCCGGACAGGGGGTGAAAAACTGTTTTTT. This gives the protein CASSRTGGEKLFF.

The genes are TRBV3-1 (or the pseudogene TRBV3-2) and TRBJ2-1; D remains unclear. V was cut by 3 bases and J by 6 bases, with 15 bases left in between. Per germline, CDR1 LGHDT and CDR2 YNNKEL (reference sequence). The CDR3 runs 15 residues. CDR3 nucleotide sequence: TGTGCCAGCAGCCAGGCCGCCCTTACGCTCAATGAGCAGTTCTTC. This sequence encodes CASSQAALTLNEQFF.

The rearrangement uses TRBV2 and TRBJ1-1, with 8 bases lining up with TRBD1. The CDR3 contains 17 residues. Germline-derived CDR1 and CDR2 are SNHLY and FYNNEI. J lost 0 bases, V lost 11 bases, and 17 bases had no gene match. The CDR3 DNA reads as TGTGCCCTTGAGGGGCAGGGGGCGCGAGGGATGAACACTGAAGCTTTCTTT. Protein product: CALEGQGARGMNTEAFF.

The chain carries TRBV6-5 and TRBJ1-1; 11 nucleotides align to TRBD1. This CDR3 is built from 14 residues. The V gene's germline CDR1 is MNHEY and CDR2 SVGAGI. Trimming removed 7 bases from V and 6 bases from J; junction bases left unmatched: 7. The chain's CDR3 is CASTTDRGQSEAFF. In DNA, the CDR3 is TGTGCCAGCACCACGGACAGGGGGCAATCTGAAGCTTTCTTT.